The 25 T cell receptor beta chains below all came from one sample that was sequenced in a study of cytomegalovirus exposure and HLA in healthy donors. The PCR was carried out with 60 Vbeta primers and 13 Jbeta primers. Clones were sequenced by immunoSEQ multiplex PCR, and TCRdb holds only the in-frame ones, with some missing. The repertoire has about 160,000 clones, around 78% of them found once; the top ten carry less than 0.9%. Input material: PBMCs. These receptors were taken from a female donor in good health and CMV-seronegative.

This chain joins TRBV7-2 and TRBJ1-6; D is unresolved. V lost 1 base to trimming and J lost 11 bases, with 6 bases between them. Germline CDR1 and CDR2: SGHTA and FQGNSA. The CDR3 has 12 residues. The DNA for the CDR3 is TGTGCCAGCAGCTTAGTAGCCCCACCCCTCCACTTT. The encoded protein is CASSLVAPPLHF.

This clone was recorded once. This chain uses TRBV28 with TRBJ1-6; 7 bases match TRBD1. CDR1 and CDR2 (germline): MDHEN, SYDVKM. This CDR3 region has 14 residues. Trimming cost V 8 bases and J 9 bases; bases outside gene matches: 10. CDR3: CASSLEEGASPLHF. CDR3 DNA sequence: TGTGCCAGCTCCCTCGAAGAGGGGGCTTCACCCCTCCACTTT.

This clone was seen a few times. The rearrangement joins TRBV6-5 to TRBJ2-7; 10 nucleotides line up with TRBD2. The V and J ends lost 5 bases and 0 bases, in that order; junction bases with no gene match: 4. CDR1 MNHEY and CDR2 SVGAGI come from the germline V gene. The CDR3 spans 15 residues. The CDR3 here is CASSRSGGASYEQYF. The CDR3 DNA sequence: TGTGCCAGCAGTCGAAGCGGGGGGGCCTCCTACGAGCAGTACTTC.

The V and J genes are TRBV4-3 and TRBJ1-3; the D gene is possibly TRBD1 (6 bases). Trimming cost V 6 bases and J 1 base, with 16 bases left between them. This CDR3 has 16 amino acids. Germline values: CDR1 LGHNA, CDR2 YSLEER. This chain's CDR3 is CASSPREGESGNTIYF. CDR3 DNA: TGCGCCAGCAGTCCCCGGGAGGGGGAATCTGGAAACACCATATATTTT.

This rearrangement joins TRBV19 to TRBJ2-1, with D possibly called TRBD1 or TRBD2 (9 bases each). Between the trimmed V and J ends, which lost 3 bases and 8 bases, there was a span of 41 bases. The CDR3 has 23 amino acids. The germline V gene has CDR1 LNHDA and CDR2 SQIVND (reference sequence). The CDR3 nucleotides read TGTGCCAGTAGTATGGCACAGGGGGCAAGATGGATAGCGGGAGAAAACCTTGGGCATGAGCAGTTCTTC. Translating gives CASSMAQGARWIAGENLGHEQFF.

The chain links TRBV13 to TRBJ2-5; TRBD1 agrees at 7 bases. Germline CDR1 PRHDT, CDR2 FYEKMQ (reference sequence). The trim removed 5 bases at V and 0 bases at J, leaving 9 bases unmatched. The CDR3 extends over 16 amino acids. Written as DNA, the CDR3 is TGTGCCAGCAGCCGAAGTACGACAGGGTACCAAGAGACCCAGTACTTC. This codes for CASSRSTTGYQETQYF.

This clone was picked up one time. V and J are TRBV11-2 and TRBJ2-7; the D gene is possibly TRBD1 (5 bases). The CDR3 runs to 14 residues. V dropped 0 bases and J dropped 5 bases, with 11 bases sitting between them. Germline assignment: CDR1 SGHAT and CDR2 FQNNGV. CDR3 residues: CASSLDRLTDEQYF. The CDR3 DNA reads as TGTGCCAGCAGCTTAGATCGTTTGACAGACGAGCAGTACTTC.

The chain carries TRBV18 and TRBJ2-7; tentatively, D is TRBD1 (5 bases). Germline assignment: CDR1 KGHSH and CDR2 LQKENI. Deletions cut 3 bases from V and 0 bases from J, with 9 bases between. The CDR3 totals 14 residues. The CDR3 DNA sequence: TGTGCCAGCTCACCTGGGGCAGGCTCCTACGAGCAGTACTTC. This sequence encodes CASSPGAGSYEQYF.

The chain uses TRBV14 and TRBJ1-1; D is uncertain. V was cut by 5 bases and J by 10 bases, with 14 bases left in between. This CDR3 spans 12 amino acids. CDR1 is SGHDN, CDR2 FVKESK, per germline. The CDR3 here is CASSAKRVGAFF. The CDR3, as DNA: TGTGCCAGCAGCGCCAAGCGGGTCGGAGCTTTCTTT.

The table lists this clone with a count of one. This rearrangement joins TRBV10-3 to TRBJ2-1; possible D gene TRBD2, 5 bases. CDR1 ENHRY and CDR2 SYGVKD come from the germline V gene. Between the trimmed V and J ends, which lost 8 bases and 9 bases, there was a span of 23 bases. The CDR3 totals 15 residues. The CDR3 sequence: CAIETGSGERGEQFF. The CDR3 DNA follows: TGTGCCATCGAGACGGGATCAGGAGAGAGAGGTGAGCAGTTCTTC.

This rearrangement joins TRBV19 to TRBJ1-2; possibly TRBD1 for D (5 bases). This CDR3 comprises 14 residues. V was shortened by 5 bases and J by 4 bases, with 14 bases between the two germline ends. In germline, CDR1 is LNHDA, CDR2 SQIVND (reference sequence). Here the CDR3 DNA reads TGTGCCAGTAGTCGCCGGGGGGACGGCTATGGCTACACCTTC. It is translated as CASSRRGDGYGYTF.

The J gene is TRBJ2-7, the V gene TRBV5-4; 8 positions agree with TRBD2. The ends lost 0 bases at V and 6 bases at J; junction bases unmatched: 2. CDR3 size: 13 residues. CDR1 is SGHNT, CDR2 YYREEE, per germline (reference sequence). The CDR3 nucleotides are TGTGCCAGCAGCTTGGCTAGCGGGCCCGAGCAGTACTTC. It translates to CASSLASGPEQYF. The full variable domain, completed using reference TRBV5-4 and TRBJ2-7, is ETGVTQSPTHLIKTRGQQVTLRCSSQSGHNTVSWYQQALGQGPQFIFQYYREEENGRGNFPPRFSGLQFPNYSSELNVNALELDDSALYLCASSLASGPEQYFGPGTRLTVT.

The chain uses TRBV7-9 and TRBJ1-2; 8 bases are shared with TRBD1. The CDR3 contains 17 residues. Losses at the gene ends were 0 bases for V and 4 bases for J; bases not matched to a gene: 10. CDR1 is SEHNR, CDR2 FQNEAQ, per germline (reference sequence). The CDR3 sequence: CASSLATAGQGGYGYTF. The CDR3 region has the DNA TGTGCCAGCAGCTTAGCGACCGCTGGACAGGGCGGCTATGGCTACACCTTC. Filled out from reference TRBV7-9 and TRBJ1-2, the complete variable domain reads DTGVSQNPRHKITKRGQNVTFRCDPISEHNRLYWYRQTLGQGPEFLTYFQNEAQLEKSRLLSDRFSAERPKGSFSTLEIQRTEQGDSAMYLCASSLATAGQGGYGYTFGSGTRLTVV.

This chain links TRBV14 with TRBJ2-7, with 9 bases that match TRBD1. From germline, CDR1 is SGHDN and CDR2 FVKESK. The length of the CDR3 is 15 residues. J was trimmed by 3 bases and V by 4 bases; bases with no gene match: 7. CDR3 sequence (DNA): TGTGCCAGCAGCCGAGCCGGGACAGGGAGCTACGAGCAGTACTTC. Protein sequence: CASSRAGTGSYEQYF.

This clone was seen a handful of times. The chain is built from TRBV7-6 and TRBJ2-2; 8 bases are shared with TRBD1. Germline CDR1 reads SGHVS; CDR2 reads FNYEAQ. This CDR3 is built from 17 residues. The junction had 11 bases not matched to a gene; V was cut back by 5 bases and J by 3 bases. CDR3 amino acids: CASSHPDDRGDTGELFF. CDR3 DNA sequence: TGTGCCAGCAGCCACCCCGATGACAGGGGAGACACCGGGGAGCTGTTTTTT.

The V gene is TRBV7-2, the J gene TRBJ1-5, with D perhaps matching TRBD1 (5 bases). Germline V gene lookup returns CDR1 SGHTA and CDR2 FQGNSA. CDR3 size: 16 residues. V lost 0 bases and J 5 bases, leaving 14 bases between the germline ends. CDR3: CASSLAVGRGDQPQHF. The CDR3 DNA reads TGTGCCAGCAGCTTAGCTGTCGGTAGGGGTGATCAGCCCCAGCATTTT. The full variable domain, with the rest looked up from reference TRBV7-2 and TRBJ1-5, is GAGVSQSPSNKVTEKGKDVELRCDPISGHTALYWYRQSLGQGLEFLIYFQGNSAPDKSGLPSDRFSAERTGGSVSTLTIQRTQQEDSAVYLCASSLAVGRGDQPQHFGDGTRLSIL.

The chain has TRBV2 and TRBJ1-1, with TRBD1 as a possible D gene (6 bases). The CDR3 consists of 12 residues. CDR1 and CDR2 from the germline V gene are SNHLY and FYNNEI. With 6 bases removed from V and 6 bases from J, the gap between germline ends came to 11 bases. The DNA of the CDR3 is TGTGCCAGCAGGCAAGGACAGCCTGAAGCTTTCTTT. Translated: CASRQGQPEAFF.

This clone was seen more than once but under ten times. The genes are TRBV14 and TRBJ2-5, with 9 positions matching TRBD2. The ends lost 3 bases at V and 0 bases at J; junction bases unmatched: 2. CDR1 is SGHDN, CDR2 FVKESK, per germline. The CDR3 runs 15 residues. CDR3 loop: CASSHWTSDQETQYF. In nucleotides, the CDR3 is TGTGCCAGCAGCCATTGGACTAGCGACCAAGAGACCCAGTACTTC.

This chain connects TRBV5-1 to TRBJ2-7; D is possibly TRBD1 (5 bases). Germline values: CDR1 SGHRS, CDR2 YFSETQ. Trimming shortened V by 6 bases and J by 2 bases, and 12 bases separated the two germline ends. CDR3 size: 13 residues. For the CDR3, the DNA is TGCGCCAGCATGTCGACAGCTACCTACGAGCAGTACTTC. This codes for CASMSTATYEQYF.

V usage is TRBV5-1 and J usage is TRBJ2-7, with 12 bases that match TRBD2. Germline V CDR1 and CDR2: SGHRS, YFSETQ. The CDR3 consists of 16 residues. After removal of 5 bases from V and 2 bases from J, the junction contained 8 bases not matched to a gene. The CDR3 reads CASSFTGTSGPYEQYF. As DNA, the CDR3 is TGCGCCAGCAGTTTTACTGGGACTAGCGGGCCCTACGAGCAGTACTTC. The full variable domain, with the rest looked up from reference TRBV5-1 and TRBJ2-7, is KAGVTQTPRYLIKTRGQQVTLSCSPISGHRSVSWYQQTPGQGLQFLFEYFSETQRNKGNFPGRFSGRQFSNSRSEMNVSTLELGDSALYLCASSFTGTSGPYEQYFGPGTRLTVT.

The V and J genes are TRBV11-3 and TRBJ2-5, with TRBD1 as a possible D gene (6 bases). V was clipped by 0 bases and J by 3 bases, with 8 bases between them. CDR3 size: 14 residues. CDR1 is SGHNT, CDR2 YENEEA, per germline. The CDR3 DNA is TGTGCCAGCAGCTTAGAGGCAGGGGAAGAGACCCAGTACTTC. Protein: CASSLEAGEETQYF.

This rearrangement joins TRBV5-1 to TRBJ1-1; TRBD1 matches 7 bases. CDR1 is SGHRS, CDR2 YFSETQ, per germline. Germline trimming cut 4 bases from V and 4 bases from J; bases unmatched to any gene: 4. This CDR3 comprises 13 residues. CDR3 nucleotide sequence: TGCGCCAGCAGCGAATCAGGGGGCACTGAAGCTTTCTTT. Amino acid sequence: CASSESGGTEAFF.

In this sample, this clone turned up once. J is TRBJ2-3 and V is TRBV2, with 8 bases fitting TRBD1. The germline CDR1 and CDR2 sequences are SNHLY and FYNNEI. Trimming took 6 bases from V and 4 from J; bases not matched to a gene: 12. The CDR3 is 16 residues long. The DNA of the CDR3 is TGTGCCAGCAGAGCAAACGATCCAGGGGGCGCAGATACGCAGTATTTT. This encodes CASRANDPGGADTQYF.

This clone occurred a few times. The CDR3 region has the DNA TGTGCCAGCAGCTTAGGAATCCGGGACAGTCGGAGCGAGCAGTACTTC. It translates to CASSLGIRDSRSEQYF. The V gene is TRBV7-2, the J gene TRBJ2-7; 7 nucleotides align to TRBD1. CDR1 and CDR2 (germline): SGHTA, FQGNSA. J gave up 6 bases and V 1 base, and 12 bases lay outside the gene matches. The CDR3 runs 16 residues.

The chain has TRBV27 and TRBJ2-3, with D tentatively TRBD2 (5 bases). The CDR3 totals 15 residues. Germline assignment: CDR1 MNHEY and CDR2 SMNVEV (reference sequence). Trimming cost V 4 bases and J 2 bases, with 13 bases left between them. The CDR3, as DNA: TGTGCCAGCAGTTCCGCCGGGGAGCCCACAGATACGCAGTATTTT. Its translation is CASSSAGEPTDTQYF.